Below are 29 T cell receptor beta chains sequenced from a single sample in a study of breast tumors, draining lymph nodes, adjacent tissues. TCRdb used MiXCR to reprocess the multiplex PCR reads, holding one entry per CDR3 protein. Among about 21,000 distinct CDR3 sequences listed, 50% were seen once. Sequenced material: breast tumor tissue. The receptor source for this set is a female donor with breast cancer. Some clones in this sample may be carry-over from other donors' samples.

The chain uses TRBV5-1 and TRBJ1-1; 11 bases are shared with TRBD1. The trim removed 4 bases at V and 5 bases at J, leaving 7 bases unmatched. The CDR3 contains 15 residues. CDR1 and CDR2 (germline): SGHRS, YFSETQ. CDR3 sequence (DNA): TGCGCCAGCAGCGACGGGACAGGGGGTCTTACTGAAGCTTTCTTT. This gives the protein CASSDGTGGLTEAFF.

This clonotype was observed many times. The chain combines TRBV28 with TRBJ1-5, with 9 nucleotides matching TRBD1. V was clipped by 7 bases and J by 4 bases; unmatched bases: 8. The CDR3 covers 15 residues. Germline-derived CDR1 and CDR2 are MDHEN and SYDVKM. In nucleotides, the CDR3 is TGTGCCAGCACGCCTGCGACAGGGGGGAATCAGCCCCAGCATTTT. Amino acid sequence: CASTPATGGNQPQHF. The variable domain in full, completed from reference TRBV28 and TRBJ1-5, reads DVKVTQSSRYLVKRTGEKVFLECVQDMDHENMFWYRQDPGLGLRLIYFSYDVKMKEKGDIPEGYSVSREKKERFSLILESASTNQTSMYLCASTPATGGNQPQHFGDGTRLSIL.

Many counts were recorded for this clonotype. The chain is built from TRBV4-1 and TRBJ2-1; TRBD2 agrees at 10 bases. V gave up 6 bases and J gave up 6 bases; unmatched junction bases: 23. The germline gives CDR1 MGHRA, CDR2 YSYEKL. The CDR3 has 20 amino acids. The CDR3 loop reads CASSLINRLAGGPPINEQFF. The CDR3 nucleotides read TGCGCCAGCAGTCTCATAAACCGCTTAGCGGGAGGACCTCCTATCAATGAGCAGTTCTTC.

Concerning this clonotype itself: The CDR3 does not close with the conserved phenylalanine or tryptophan, likely indicating a read error. The chain joins TRBV3-1 to TRBJ2-7; TRBD2 might be the D (7 bases). V was cut by 8 bases and J by 9 bases, with 26 bases left in between. From germline, CDR1 is LGHDT and CDR2 YNNKEL (reference sequence). The CDR3 runs 15 residues. CDR3: CASGLTGTGRDGQYL. The CDR3 nucleotides read TGTGCCAGCGGCCTAACAGGGACGGGGAGGGACGGGCAGTACCTC.

The chain's CDR3 is CSLAGAGGTDTQFF. The CDR3 region has the DNA TGCAGTCTTGCTGGTGCGGGAGGTACAGATACGCAGTTCTTC. V usage is TRBV20-1 and J usage is TRBJ2-1; TRBD2 agrees at 8 bases. Germline V gives CDR1 DFQATT, CDR2 SNEGSKA (reference sequence). CDR3 length equals 14 residues. Unmatched junction bases numbered 18, after V lost 8 bases and J lost 12 bases.

This clonotype was recorded at least ten times. The V gene is TRBV9, the J gene TRBJ2-2; D remains ambiguous. Trimming pared 4 bases from V and 1 base from J, leaving 2 bases between. Per the germline V gene, CDR1 is SGDLS and CDR2 is YYNGEE. This CDR3 contains 12 residues. The CDR3 region has the DNA TGTGCCAGCAGCCGGAACACCGGGGAGCTGTTTTTT. It yields the protein CASSRNTGELFF.

V and J are TRBV10-2 and TRBJ2-7; 7 positions agree with TRBD2. After removal of 3 bases from V and 3 bases from J, the junction contained 8 bases not matched to a gene. The CDR3 is made up of 15 amino acids. Germline CDR1 reads WSHSY; CDR2 reads SAAADI. The CDR3 DNA reads TGCGCCAGCAGTGATCTGGGCGGGAGTCTCTACGAGCAGTACTTC. Translating it yields CASSDLGGSLYEQYF.

The CDR3 bases are TGTGCCAGCAGCAACCGGGACACGGTCGGTGAGCAGTACTTC. Protein sequence: CASSNRDTVGEQYF. The V and J genes are TRBV5-4 and TRBJ2-7; a weak D match, TRBD1 (6 bases). The CDR3 has 14 amino acids. CDR1 and CDR2 (germline): SGHNT, YYREEE (reference sequence). Trimming shortened V by 4 bases and J by 7 bases, and 18 bases separated the two germline ends.

This clonotype was detected ten times or more. J is TRBJ2-1 and V is TRBV20-1; TRBD2 agrees at 11 bases. Germline-derived CDR1 and CDR2 are DFQATT and SNEGSKA (reference sequence). V dropped 1 base and J dropped 9; count of bases not matched to a gene: 5. The CDR3 totals 14 residues. The CDR3 reads CSARAPTSGTEQFF. CDR3 DNA sequence: TGCAGTGCTAGAGCTCCGACTAGCGGGACTGAGCAGTTCTTC.

This chain joins TRBV20-1 and TRBJ2-3; TRBD2 matches at 9 bases. This CDR3 has 21 amino acids. CDR1 and CDR2 (germline): DFQATT, SNEGSKA (reference sequence). The V gene end was trimmed by 1 base and the J gene end by 3 bases; junction bases not matched to a gene: 23. CDR3 sequence: CSARGGGRGLLAGDGTDTQYF. In nucleotides, the CDR3 is TGCAGTGCTAGAGGTGGGGGCAGGGGGTTGTTAGCGGGAGATGGGACAGATACGCAGTATTTT.

The V gene is TRBV19, the J gene TRBJ1-1; D is ambiguous. There are 12 residues in the CDR3. V was cut by 0 bases and J by 10 bases, with 9 bases left in between. CDR1 and CDR2 (germline): LNHDA, SQIVND (reference sequence). CDR3 bases: TGTGCCAGTAGTATAGATAAGGGAGCAGCTTTCTTT. Amino acids: CASSIDKGAAFF.

This clonotype was counted at least ten times. Given a much more abundant clone one base away, this may be a read error. CDR3 DNA: TGCAGTGCGTCGAGCGGGAGAGTCTACACTGAGCAGTTCTTC. It is translated as CSASSGRVYTEQFF. The V and J genes are TRBV20-1 and TRBJ2-1, with 8 bases matching TRBD2. CDR1 DFQATT and CDR2 SNEGSKA come from the germline V gene (reference sequence). The CDR3 length is 14 residues.

The CDR3 region has the DNA TGTGCCAGCAGCTTAGTTGGGACTCCCAATAATGAGCAGTTCTTC. It encodes CASSLVGTPNNEQFF. The rearrangement links TRBV11-2 to TRBJ2-1; maybe TRBD2 (6 bases). V lost 1 base and J lost 7, with 14 bases in between. This CDR3 contains 15 residues. CDR1 SGHAT and CDR2 FQNNGV come from the germline V gene.

In its sample, this clonotype was seen many times. This chain uses TRBV7-9 with TRBJ1-2, with 8 bases that match TRBD1. Germline lookup yields CDR1 SEHNR and CDR2 FQNEAQ (reference sequence). This CDR3 is built from 16 residues. The J segment lost 5 bases and the V segment lost 5 bases, leaving 13 bases of the junction unmatched. The CDR3, as DNA: TGTGCCAGCAGCCCTAACCCAGACAGGGGACATTATGGCTACACCTTC. Translating gives CASSPNPDRGHYGYTF.

This clonotype ranks as medium-sized. The chain employs TRBV7-9 and TRBJ2-3; D perhaps matches TRBD2 (6 bases). The CDR3 spans 16 residues. V lost 2 bases to trimming and J lost 4 bases, with 16 bases between them. Per the germline V gene, CDR1 is SEHNR and CDR2 is FQNEAQ (reference sequence). The CDR3: CASSLTAGRGSDTQYF. CDR3 nucleotides: TGTGCCAGCAGCTTAACGGCGGGAAGGGGCTCAGATACGCAGTATTTT.

Concerning this clonotype itself: A much larger clone lies a single base off, so this may be a read error. The chain links TRBV18 to TRBJ2-7, with 8 positions matching TRBD2. CDR1 KGHSH and CDR2 LQKENI come from the germline V gene. CDR3 length: 16 residues. V shed 6 bases and J 6 bases; nucleotides not matched to a gene: 16. For the CDR3, the DNA is TGTGCCAGCTCGAGAACCGCCGGGACTAGGGGCATCGAGCAGTACTTC. Amino acid sequence: CASSRTAGTRGIEQYF. Full variable domain (rest looked up from reference TRBV18 and TRBJ2-7): NAGVMQNPRHLVRRRGQEARLRCSPMKGHSHVYWYRQLPEEGLKFMVYLQKENIIDESGMPKERFSAEFPKEGPSILRIQQVVRGDSAAYFCASSRTAGTRGIEQYFGPGTRLTVT.

About this clonotype: Likely a read error: the CDR3 ends without its conserved phenylalanine or tryptophan. The chain carries TRBV7-2 and TRBJ2-5; 7 nucleotides align to TRBD2. CDR1 SGHTA and CDR2 FQGNSA come from the germline V gene. The CDR3 length is 13 residues. CDR3 loop: CARSLTGGETQYS. The CDR3 DNA reads as TGTGCCCGCAGCCTTACGGGAGGAGAGACCCAGTACTCC.

This clonotype appeared once. CDR3: CASSEGRQTSNEKLFF. The CDR3, as DNA: TGTGCCAGCAGTGAGGGACGGCAGACCTCTAATGAAAAACTGTTTTTT. The chain joins TRBV2 to TRBJ1-4, with D tentatively TRBD1 (5 bases). Germline CDR1 reads SNHLY; CDR2 reads FYNNEI. The CDR3 is 16 residues long. V lost 3 bases and J lost 3, with 14 bases in between. Full variable domain (outside the CDR3, taken from reference TRBV2 and TRBJ1-4): EPEVTQTPSHQVTQMGQEVILRCVPISNHLYFYWYRQILGQKVEFLVSFYNNEISEKSEIFDDQFSVERPDGSNFTLKIRSTKLEDSAMYFCASSEGRQTSNEKLFFGSGTQLSVL.

The CDR3 sequence is CASSSRLAGGTHNEQFF. For the CDR3, the DNA is TGTGCCAGCAGCTCGAGACTAGCGGGAGGTACACACAATGAGCAGTTCTTC. The chain uses TRBV7-8 and TRBJ2-1; 13 bases are shared with TRBD2. After removal of 4 bases from V and 5 bases from J, the junction contained 8 bases not matched to a gene. The CDR3 is made up of 17 amino acids. Germline V gives CDR1 SGHVS, CDR2 FQNEAQ.

Only a few counts were recorded for this clonotype. A much larger clone differs by one base, so this may be a read error. CDR3: CASSLEVARGGETQYF. The CDR3 coding sequence is TGTGCCAGCAGTTTAGAGGTTGCAAGGGGGGGTGAGACCCAGTACTTC. J is TRBJ2-5 and V is TRBV28, with D maybe TRBD2 (7 bases). The CDR3 sequence is 16 residues long. Trimming took 2 bases from V and 5 from J, leaving 18 bases between them. Germline values: CDR1 MDHEN, CDR2 SYDVKM.

The chain is built from TRBV20-1 and TRBJ2-1; TRBD2 aligns across 13 bases. Unmatched junction bases numbered 8, after V lost 6 bases and J lost 9 bases. The CDR3 loop spans 14 amino acids. Germline CDR1 DFQATT, CDR2 SNEGSKA (reference sequence). This chain's CDR3 is CSAEGLAGEPEQFF. The CDR3 nucleotides are TGCAGTGCGGAAGGACTAGCGGGAGAACCTGAGCAGTTCTTC.

This clonotype has only one observation. This chain uses TRBV5-1 with TRBJ2-3, with 12 bases that match TRBD2. Looked up from germline, CDR1 is SGHRS and CDR2 is YFSETQ. V was clipped by 4 bases and J by 4 bases; unmatched bases: 7. The CDR3 extends over 16 amino acids. CDR3 amino acids: CASSRLAGEIADTQYF. CDR3 DNA: TGCGCCAGCAGCAGACTAGCGGGAGAGATCGCAGATACGCAGTATTTT.

CDR3 sequence: CSARVSGNTDTQYF. The CDR3 DNA sequence: TGCAGTGCTAGAGTTAGCGGGAACACAGATACGCAGTATTTT. The chain carries TRBV20-1 and TRBJ2-3; 8 bases agree with TRBD2. This CDR3 has 14 residues. The V and J ends lost 1 base and 2 bases, in that order; junction bases with no gene match: 2. Germline CDR1 is DFQATT and CDR2 is SNEGSKA (reference sequence).

This clonotype came up many times. The chain has TRBV7-6 and TRBJ1-6; 7 bases fit TRBD1. Per the germline V gene, CDR1 is SGHVS and CDR2 is FNYEAQ. This CDR3 is 15 amino acids long. The junction had 4 bases not matched to a gene; V was cut back by 3 bases and J by 5 bases. The CDR3 sequence: CASSFSGGNNSPLHF. Here the CDR3 DNA reads TGTGCCAGCAGCTTTTCAGGGGGTAATAATTCACCCCTCCACTTT.

The chain employs TRBV25-1 and TRBJ1-2, with unresolved D. The V end was cut by 11 bases, the J end by 5 bases, with 18 bases between. CDR3 length equals 13 residues. Germline-derived CDR1 and CDR2 are MGHDK and SYGVNS. The CDR3 reads CAGSENLFYGYTF. CDR3 in DNA: TGTGCCGGTAGTGAAAACCTGTTTTATGGCTACACCTTC.

This clonotype was counted a single time. The conserved phenylalanine or tryptophan is not found at the CDR3 terminus, so this likely reflects a read error. CDR3 amino acids: CVSSSTIGQSTEAFV. CDR3 sequence (DNA): TGTGTCAGCAGTTCTACGATTGGACAGAGCACTGAAGCTTTCGTT. The rearrangement joins TRBV11-2 to TRBJ1-1; D perhaps matches TRBD1 (6 bases). CDR3 length: 15 residues. From germline, CDR1 is SGHAT and CDR2 FQNNGV.

At least ten counts were recorded for this clonotype. The chain couples TRBV7-3 to TRBJ2-3; D unresolved. CDR1 is SGHTA and CDR2 is FQGTGA in the germline V gene. This CDR3 is built from 13 residues. Trimming stripped 1 base from V and 2 bases from J, with 4 bases between. CDR3 DNA: TGTGCCAGCAGCTTAAGGATCACAGATACGCAGTATTTT. Translating gives CASSLRITDTQYF.

CDR3 sequence: CAISGRTSGAQFF. Written as DNA, the CDR3 is TGTGCCATCAGTGGGAGGACTAGCGGGGCGCAGTTCTTC. The chain has TRBV10-3 and TRBJ2-1; TRBD2 matches 12 bases. V dropped 4 bases and J dropped 12; count of bases not matched to a gene: 4. The germline V gene encodes CDR1 ENHRY and CDR2 SYGVKD. The CDR3 runs to 13 residues.

This clonotype was found once. This likely comes from a read error, as the CDR3 has no conserved phenylalanine or tryptophan at its end. This chain uses TRBV10-3 with TRBJ1-3, with D uncertain. Trimming pared 3 bases from V and 11 bases from J, leaving 17 bases between. CDR1 and CDR2 (germline): ENHRY, SYGVKD. This CDR3 region has 14 residues. The CDR3 coding sequence is TGTGCCATCAGTGATCAAGGGTCCGGAAGCGCCATATATTCT. Amino acid sequence: CAISDQGSGSAIYS.